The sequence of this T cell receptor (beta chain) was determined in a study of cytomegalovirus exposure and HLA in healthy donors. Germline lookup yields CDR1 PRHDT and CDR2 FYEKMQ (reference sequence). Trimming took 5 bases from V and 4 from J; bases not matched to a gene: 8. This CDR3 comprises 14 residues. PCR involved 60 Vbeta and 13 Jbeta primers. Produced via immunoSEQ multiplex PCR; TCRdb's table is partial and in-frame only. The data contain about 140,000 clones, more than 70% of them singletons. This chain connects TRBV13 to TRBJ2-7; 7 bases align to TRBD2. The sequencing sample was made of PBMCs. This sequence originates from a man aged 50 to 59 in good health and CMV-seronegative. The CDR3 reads CASSRGRGLYEQYF. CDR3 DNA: TGTGCCAGCAGCCGTGGGAGGGGTCTGTACGAGCAGTACTTC.